The rows below give T cell receptor beta chains drawn from one sample of a study of T cells in Graves' hyperthyroidism and ophthalmopathy. TCRdb re-called the multiplex PCR reads with MiXCR, one entry per CDR3 protein. The sample yields about 400,000 distinct CDR3 sequences, roughly 13% seen once. The sample was blood. The receptors derive from a woman aged 18-29 years with Graves' hyperthyroidism. Each CDR3 is given with its conserved first and last residue. Fields, in order: clone size, D gene, J gene, V gene, CDR3 protein, CDR3 DNA. A D gene is named only where the DNA matches it firmly. Rows give clone size only sometimes, using once, few, many, or a class for an expanded clone.

clone_size: many
d_call: NA
j_call: TRBJ1-1
v_call: TRBV10-2
cdr3_aa: CASSDIRGHTEAFF
cdr3_nt: TGCGCCAGCAGTGATATCAGGGGACACACTGAAGCTTTCTTT

clone_size: NA
d_call: TRBD2
j_call: TRBJ2-5
v_call: TRBV11-1
cdr3_aa: CASSALAGGPQGTQYF
cdr3_nt: TGTGCCAGCAGCGCACTAGCGGGAGGGCCTCAAGGGACCCAGTACTTC

clone_size: many
d_call: TRBD1
j_call: TRBJ1-1
v_call: TRBV19
cdr3_aa: CASSRDREQNTEAFF
cdr3_nt: TGTGCCAGTAGCCGAGACAGGGAACAGAACACTGAAGCTTTCTTT

clone_size: many
d_call: NA
j_call: TRBJ1-5
v_call: TRBV3-1
cdr3_aa: CASSQDSGGSGNQPQHF
cdr3_nt: TGTGCCAGCAGCCAAGATTCGGGGGGAAGTGGCAATCAGCCCCAGCATTTT

clone_size: many
d_call: TRBD2
j_call: TRBJ2-1
v_call: TRBV20-1
cdr3_aa: CSASDLAGVYNEQFF
cdr3_nt: TGCAGTGCTAGTGACCTAGCGGGAGTCTACAATGAGCAGTTCTTC

clone_size: many
d_call: TRBD1
j_call: TRBJ1-6
v_call: TRBV6-1
cdr3_aa: CASSYSRGSYNSPLHF
cdr3_nt: TGTGCCAGCAGTTACAGCAGGGGGTCCTATAATTCACCCCTCCACTTT

clone_size: many
d_call: TRBD1
j_call: TRBJ1-1
v_call: TRBV7-9
cdr3_aa: CASSSQGANFEAFF
cdr3_nt: TGTGCCAGCAGCTCACAGGGGGCAAACTTCGAAGCTTTCTTT

clone_size: many
d_call: NA
j_call: TRBJ2-3
v_call: TRBV10-1
cdr3_aa: CASSEPDPMNTQYF
cdr3_nt: TGCGCCAGCAGTGAGCCAGACCCGATGAATACGCAGTATTTT

clone_size: few
d_call: NA
j_call: TRBJ1-2
v_call: TRBV28
cdr3_aa: CASSSFYGYTF
cdr3_nt: TGTGCCAGCAGTTCCTTTTATGGCTACACCTTC

clone_size: many
d_call: NA
j_call: TRBJ1-1
v_call: TRBV14
cdr3_aa: CASSQDRARAFF
cdr3_nt: TGTGCCAGCAGCCAAGACCGGGCTCGAGCTTTCTTT

clone_size: many
d_call: NA
j_call: TRBJ1-3
v_call: TRBV30
cdr3_aa: CAWRQGLSGNTIYF
cdr3_nt: TGTGCCTGGAGACAGGGCCTATCTGGAAACACCATATATTTT

clone_size: NA
d_call: NA
j_call: TRBJ2-1
v_call: TRBV9
cdr3_aa: CATQPLTGNEQFF
cdr3_nt: TGTGCCACCCAGCCTCTGACGGGCAATGAGCAGTTCTTC

clone_size: NA
d_call: NA
j_call: TRBJ2-5
v_call: TRBV10-3
cdr3_aa: CAIRGAQETQCF
cdr3_nt: TGTGCCATCAGGGGGGCACAAGAGACCCAGTGCTTC

clone_size: many
d_call: NA
j_call: TRBJ1-5
v_call: TRBV28
cdr3_aa: CASSYPKGGGQPQHF
cdr3_nt: TGTGCCAGCAGTTACCCTAAGGGGGGGGGCCAGCCCCAGCATTTT

clone_size: many
d_call: TRBD1
j_call: TRBJ2-1
v_call: TRBV20-1
cdr3_aa: CSASQGDEQFF
cdr3_nt: TGCAGTGCTAGTCAGGGGGACGAGCAGTTCTTC

clone_size: NA
d_call: NA
j_call: TRBJ1-1
v_call: TRBV5-1
cdr3_aa: CASLPATEAFF
cdr3_nt: TGCGCCAGCCTCCCTGCCACTGAAGCTTTCTTT

clone_size: NA
d_call: TRBD2
j_call: TRBJ2-3
v_call: TRBV7-9
cdr3_aa: CASSFLGLATDTQYF
cdr3_nt: TGTGCCAGCAGCTTCTTGGGACTAGCCACAGATACGCAGTATTTT

clone_size: NA
d_call: TRBD1
j_call: TRBJ2-2
v_call: TRBV5-4
cdr3_aa: CASSPRQGAGTGELFF
cdr3_nt: TGTGCCAGCAGCCCCAGACAGGGGGCCGGCACCGGGGAGCTGTTTTTT

clone_size: few
d_call: TRBD1
j_call: TRBJ1-2
v_call: TRBV30
cdr3_aa: CAWSSGGYGYTF
cdr3_nt: TGTGCCTGGAGTTCAGGGGGGTATGGCTACACCTTC

clone_size: NA
d_call: TRBD1
j_call: TRBJ1-6
v_call: TRBV5-5
cdr3_aa: CASSASGQKNSPLHF
cdr3_nt: TGTGCCAGCAGCGCCTCGGGACAGAAAAATTCACCCCTCCACTTT

clone_size: many
d_call: TRBD1
j_call: TRBJ2-7
v_call: TRBV20-1
cdr3_aa: CSADYRDRGYEQYF
cdr3_nt: TGCAGTGCTGACTACCGGGACAGGGGATACGAGCAGTACTTC

clone_size: few
d_call: NA
j_call: TRBJ2-1
v_call: TRBV4-3
cdr3_aa: CASSQARGLNEQFF
cdr3_nt: TGCGCCAGCAGCCAAGCTCGGGGGCTGAATGAGCAGTTCTTC

clone_size: many
d_call: NA
j_call: TRBJ2-7
v_call: TRBV20-1
cdr3_aa: CSARLDYEQYF
cdr3_nt: TGCAGTGCTAGACTGGACTACGAGCAGTACTTC

clone_size: few
d_call: NA
j_call: TRBJ2-1
v_call: TRBV4-2
cdr3_aa: CASSQEGREPYNEQFF
cdr3_nt: TGTGCCAGCAGCCAAGAGGGACGGGAGCCCTACAATGAGCAGTTCTTC

clone_size: many
d_call: TRBD2
j_call: TRBJ2-5
v_call: TRBV6-4
cdr3_aa: CASSDSKATSGTETQYF
cdr3_nt: TGTGCCAGCAGTGACTCGAAGGCGACTAGCGGGACAGAGACCCAGTACTTC

clone_size: NA
d_call: NA
j_call: TRBJ1-3
v_call: TRBV7-7
cdr3_aa: CASSPTFSGNTIYF
cdr3_nt: TGTGCTAGCAGCCCGACGTTCTCTGGAAACACCATATATTTT

clone_size: few
d_call: NA
j_call: TRBJ1-6
v_call: TRBV3-1
cdr3_aa: CASSRGLPTASNSPLHF
cdr3_nt: TGTGCCAGCAGCCGCGGGCTACCAACTGCGAGTAATTCACCCCTCCACTTT

clone_size: once
d_call: TRBD1
j_call: TRBJ1-4
v_call: TRBV5-1
cdr3_aa: CASSEGTGQPATNEKLFF
cdr3_nt: TGCGCCAGCAGCGAGGGGACAGGCCAACCTGCAACTAATGAAAAACTGTTTTTT

clone_size: few
d_call: NA
j_call: TRBJ2-7
v_call: TRBV19
cdr3_aa: CASSPRADEQYF
cdr3_nt: TGTGCCAGTAGTCCCCGGGCTGACGAGCAGTACTTC

clone_size: many
d_call: TRBD1
j_call: TRBJ1-4
v_call: TRBV28
cdr3_aa: CASSQGQATNEKLFF
cdr3_nt: TGTGCCAGCAGTCAGGGACAGGCAACTAATGAAAAACTGTTTTTT

clone_size: many
d_call: NA
j_call: TRBJ1-1
v_call: TRBV3-1
cdr3_aa: CASSRDMNTEAFF
cdr3_nt: TGTGCCAGCAGCAGGGATATGAACACTGAAGCTTTCTTT

clone_size: many
d_call: TRBD1
j_call: TRBJ2-1
v_call: TRBV29-1
cdr3_aa: CSVVPTGRGNEQFF
cdr3_nt: TGCAGCGTTGTGCCGACAGGGCGAGGGAATGAGCAGTTCTTC